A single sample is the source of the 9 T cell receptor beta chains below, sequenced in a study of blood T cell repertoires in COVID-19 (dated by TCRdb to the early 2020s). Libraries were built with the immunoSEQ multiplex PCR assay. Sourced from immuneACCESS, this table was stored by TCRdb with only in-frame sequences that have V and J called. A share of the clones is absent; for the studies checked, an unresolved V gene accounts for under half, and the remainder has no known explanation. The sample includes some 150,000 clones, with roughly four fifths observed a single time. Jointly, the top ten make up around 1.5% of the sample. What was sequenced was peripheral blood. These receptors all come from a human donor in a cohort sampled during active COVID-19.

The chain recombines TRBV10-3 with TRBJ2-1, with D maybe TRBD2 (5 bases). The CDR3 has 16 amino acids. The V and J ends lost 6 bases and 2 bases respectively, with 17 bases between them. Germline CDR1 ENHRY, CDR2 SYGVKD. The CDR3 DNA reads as TGTGCCATCAGAGGTGCGGGTGCATCCCCCTACAATGAGCAGTTCTTC. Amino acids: CAIRGAGASPYNEQFF.

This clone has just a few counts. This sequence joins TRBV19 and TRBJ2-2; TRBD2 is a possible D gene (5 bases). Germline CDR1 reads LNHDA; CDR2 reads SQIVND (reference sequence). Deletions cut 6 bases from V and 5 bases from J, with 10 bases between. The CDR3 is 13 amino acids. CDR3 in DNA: TGTGCCAGTAGCAGAGGGTTGACCGGGGAGCTGTTTTTT. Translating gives CASSRGLTGELFF. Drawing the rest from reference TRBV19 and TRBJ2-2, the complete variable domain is DGGITQSPKYLFRKEGQNVTLSCEQNLNHDAMYWYRQDPGQGLRLIYYSQIVNDFQKGDIAEGYSVSREKKESFPLTVTSAQKNPTAFYLCASSRGLTGELFFGEGSRLTVL.

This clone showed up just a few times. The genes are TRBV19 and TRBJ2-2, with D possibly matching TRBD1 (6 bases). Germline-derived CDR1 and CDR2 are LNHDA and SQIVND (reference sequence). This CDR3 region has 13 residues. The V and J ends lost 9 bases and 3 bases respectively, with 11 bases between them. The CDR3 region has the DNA TGTGCCAGCCAGGGGACCTACACCGGGGAGCTGTTTTTT. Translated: CASQGTYTGELFF. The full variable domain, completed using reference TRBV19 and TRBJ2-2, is DGGITQSPKYLFRKEGQNVTLSCEQNLNHDAMYWYRQDPGQGLRLIYYSQIVNDFQKGDIAEGYSVSREKKESFPLTVTSAQKNPTAFYLCASQGTYTGELFFGEGSRLTVL.

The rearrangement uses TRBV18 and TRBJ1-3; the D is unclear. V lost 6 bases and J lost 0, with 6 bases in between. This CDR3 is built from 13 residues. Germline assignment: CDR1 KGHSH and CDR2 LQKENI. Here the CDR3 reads CASSPSSGNTIYF. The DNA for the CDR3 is TGTGCCAGCTCCCCCAGCTCTGGAAACACCATATATTTT.

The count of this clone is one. The CDR3 region has the DNA TGTGCCAGAAGCCCGTTCCCCCGGGACTACGAGCAGTACTTC. Translation: CARSPFPRDYEQYF. J is TRBJ2-7 and V is TRBV7-5; the table's TRBD2 call for D was not verified on the DNA. TRBV7-5 counts as a pseudogene. The CDR3 is 14 amino acids.

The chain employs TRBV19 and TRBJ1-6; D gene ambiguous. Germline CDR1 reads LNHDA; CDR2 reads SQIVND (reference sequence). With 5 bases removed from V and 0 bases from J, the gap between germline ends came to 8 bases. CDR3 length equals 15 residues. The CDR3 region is CASSSPSSYNSPLHF. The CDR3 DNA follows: TGTGCCAGTAGTTCCCCGAGCTCCTATAATTCACCCCTCCACTTT.

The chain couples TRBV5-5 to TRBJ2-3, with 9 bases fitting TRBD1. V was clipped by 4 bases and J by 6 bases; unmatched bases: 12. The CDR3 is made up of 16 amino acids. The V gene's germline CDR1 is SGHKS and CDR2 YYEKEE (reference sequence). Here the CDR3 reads CASSAAGTGISDTQYF. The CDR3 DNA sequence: TGTGCCAGCAGCGCAGCCGGGACAGGGATTTCGGATACGCAGTATTTT.

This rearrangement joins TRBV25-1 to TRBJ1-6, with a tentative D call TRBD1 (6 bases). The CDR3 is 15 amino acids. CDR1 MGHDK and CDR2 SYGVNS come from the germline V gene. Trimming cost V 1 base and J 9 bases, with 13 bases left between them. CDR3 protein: CASSESQGYSSPLHF. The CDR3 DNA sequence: TGTGCCAGCAGTGAATCACAGGGTTACAGTTCACCCCTCCACTTT.

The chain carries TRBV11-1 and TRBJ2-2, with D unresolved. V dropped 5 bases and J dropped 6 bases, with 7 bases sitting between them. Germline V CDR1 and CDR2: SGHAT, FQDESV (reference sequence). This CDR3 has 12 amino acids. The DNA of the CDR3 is TGTGCCAGCAGCCTGGCCTCCGGGGAGCTGTTTTTT. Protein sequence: CASSLASGELFF.